This T cell receptor beta chain was captured by sequencing in a study of T cell responses to AZD1222 COVID-19 vaccine. Study-wide results and limits: As reported, nearly half of all spike-specific TCRs target variant regions that are unmutated. Donors were chiefly white British, with a greater number of females, and clonal diversity was perhaps underestimated.

Germline V gene lookup returns CDR1 SNHLY and CDR2 FYNNEI. Germline trimming cut 8 bases from V and 1 base from J; bases unmatched to any gene: 7. The CDR3 totals 15 residues. Remarks on this clone: What it binds is unknown.

Sequencing used immunoSEQ multiplex PCR; TCRdb keeps in-frame clones, though not all of them. The table lists 250,000 to 300,000 clones, 90% to 95% of them singletons. This material consisted of peripheral blood, taken 28 days after the second AZD1222 dose. The chain has TRBV2 and TRBJ2-4; 8 bases agree with TRBD2. The sequence derives from an adult who received the AZD1222 COVID-19 vaccine. The CDR3 is CASWGRGRAKNIQYF. CDR3 coding DNA: TGTGCCAGCTGGGGACGCGGGAGGGCCAAAAACATTCAGTACTTC.